A selection of T cell receptor beta chains follows, all from one sample in a study of blood T cell repertoires in COVID-19. This table comes from immunoSEQ multiplex PCR, and its TCRdb copy is limited to in-frame clones, with some not included. The sample has fewer than 200,000 clones, more than 80% seen once. The sample was PBMCs or T cells enriched from blood (not recorded which). Receptors were obtained from a man in his fifties who had recovered from COVID-19. Each CDR3 is given with its conserved first and last residue. A D gene is named only where the DNA matches it firmly. Not all rows give a size; the values are once, few, many and, for expanded clones, a class.

v_call	d_call	j_call	clone_size	cdr3_aa	cdr3_nt
TRBV5-4	TRBD2	TRBJ2-1	many	CASSGARTSGGVYNEQFF	TGTGCCAGCAGTGGCGCCCGGACTAGCGGGGGGGTGTACAATGAGCAGTTCTTC
TRBV29-1	-	TRBJ1-2	-	CSVEVPGGGYTF	TGCAGCGTTGAGGTCCCGGGTGGGGGCTACACCTTC
TRBV12-3/TRBV12-4	-	TRBJ1-1	-	CASSPDRSTEAFF	TGTGCCAGCAGTCCGGACAGATCCACTGAAGCTTTCTTT
TRBV5-1	-	TRBJ2-2	-	CASSPGGPHTGELFF	TGCGCCAGCAGCCCCGGGGGGCCGCACACCGGGGAGCTGTTTTTT
TRBV7-2	-	TRBJ1-5	-	CASSFFYSSNQPQHF	TGTGCCAGCAGCTTTTTTTACAGTAGCAATCAGCCCCAGCATTTT
TRBV29-1	-	TRBJ2-7	-	CSVEQGRGRGYEQYF	TGCAGCGTTGAACAGGGCAGGGGAAGGGGTTACGAGCAGTACTTC
TRBV28	-	TRBJ2-7	once	CASRPTGFRIYEQYF	TGTGCCAGCAGGCCCACAGGGTTTAGGATCTACGAGCAGTACTTC
TRBV5-6	TRBD1	TRBJ1-3	-	CASSQQGASGNTIYF	TGTGCCAGCAGCCAACAGGGGGCTTCTGGAAACACCATATATTTT
TRBV5-5	TRBD1	TRBJ2-5	few	CASSAGTGQETQYF	TGTGCCAGCAGCGCTGGGACAGGCCAAGAGACCCAGTACTTC
TRBV5-1	-	TRBJ1-5	few	CASSLGGQPNQPQHF	TGCGCCAGCAGCTTGGGCGGACAGCCAAATCAGCCCCAGCATTTT
TRBV7-8	TRBD1	TRBJ1-1	once	CASSLPGTGGIRMNTEAFF	TGTGCCAGCAGCTTACCGGGGACAGGGGGAATTAGAATGAACACTGAAGCTTTCTTT
TRBV12-3/TRBV12-4	-	TRBJ1-1	-	CASSFFQITEAFF	TGTGCCAGCAGTTTCTTTCAGATTACTGAAGCTTTCTTT
TRBV6-5	-	TRBJ1-2	-	CASSPDRGYGYTF	TGTGCCAGCAGTCCGGACAGAGGGTATGGCTACACCTTC
TRBV5-1	-	TRBJ2-7	-	CASSLGRGGSEQYF	TGCGCCAGCAGCTTGGGCCGCGGGGGCTCCGAGCAGTACTTC
TRBV7-2	-	TRBJ1-1	-	CASSQYRGNTEAFF	TGTGCCAGCAGCCAATATAGGGGAAACACTGAAGCTTTCTTT
TRBV6-4	TRBD2	TRBJ2-1	-	CASTSEAGLHNEQFF	TGTGCCAGCACGTCGGAAGCGGGGCTCCACAATGAGCAGTTCTTC
TRBV7-9	TRBD1	TRBJ1-3	-	CASSLGQGLHTIYF	TGTGCCAGCAGCCTAGGACAGGGCTTGCACACCATATATTTT
TRBV18	-	TRBJ1-2	-	CASSQDKTSYGYTF	TGTGCCAGCTCACAGGACAAGACCAGCTATGGCTACACCTTC
TRBV30	-	TRBJ1-2	-	CAWLRGGTYGYTF	TGTGCCTGGCTTAGGGGAGGGACCTATGGCTACACCTTC
TRBV19	-	TRBJ1-1	-	CASYGLEGASRVNTEAFF	TGTGCCAGTTACGGCTTGGAGGGAGCCTCGAGGGTGAACACTGAAGCTTTCTTT
TRBV4-1	-	TRBJ2-1	-	CASSLVTGLMDNEQFF	TGCGCCAGCAGCCTAGTGACGGGACTCATGGACAATGAGCAGTTCTTC
TRBV7-9	-	TRBJ1-1	few	CASSFDASEAFF	TGTGCCAGCAGCTTCGATGCGTCTGAAGCTTTCTTT
TRBV4-3	TRBD1	TRBJ1-4	few	CASSKEGADYRLFF	TGCGCCAGCAGCAAGGAGGGGGCAGATTATAGGCTGTTTTTT
TRBV11-2	-	TRBJ1-4	-	CASSLVRSEKLFF	TGTGCCAGCAGCTTAGTTAGAAGCGAAAAACTGTTTTTT
TRBV3-1/TRBV3-2	TRBD2	TRBJ2-5	-	CATPRASGGLYQETQYF	TGTGCCACCCCGCGGGCTAGCGGGGGGCTGTACCAAGAGACCCAGTACTTC
TRBV2	-	TRBJ1-5	-	CASSQGEGQPQHF	TGTGCCAGTTCACAGGGAGAGGGGCAGCCCCAGCATTTT
TRBV11-2	TRBD1	TRBJ2-5	-	CASTRRGQEETQYF	TGTGCCAGCACCCGAAGGGGACAGGAAGAGACCCAGTACTTC
TRBV4-2	TRBD1	TRBJ1-2	-	CASSHPGQGAFGYTF	TGTGCCAGCAGCCACCCGGGACAGGGGGCCTTCGGCTACACCTTC
TRBV11-2	-	TRBJ2-5	-	CASSRRGPSQETQYF	TGTGCCAGCAGCCGCAGGGGCCCTTCCCAAGAGACCCAGTACTTC
TRBV7-8	-	TRBJ1-3	-	CASSSSQGPGNTIYF	TGTGCCAGCAGCTCATCTCAGGGTCCTGGAAACACCATATATTTT
TRBV27	TRBD2	TRBJ2-1	-	CASSLGGGGNEQFF	TGTGCCAGCAGTTTAGGCGGGGGGGGCAATGAGCAGTTCTTC
TRBV4-3	TRBD2	TRBJ2-7	-	CASSQVLAGGYYEQYF	TGCGCCAGCAGCCAAGTCCTAGCGGGGGGATACTACGAGCAGTACTTC
TRBV7-9	-	TRBJ1-3	few	CASSLAWWGRQSAGNTIYF	TGTGCCAGCAGCTTAGCGTGGTGGGGCCGTCAGTCGGCTGGAAACACCATATATTTT
TRBV7-6	TRBD1	TRBJ1-2	-	CASGDSLGYGYTF	TGTGCCAGCGGGGACAGCCTGGGGTATGGCTACACCTTC
TRBV9	TRBD1	TRBJ1-1	-	CASSAQGQGDTEAFF	TGTGCCAGCAGCGCTCAGGGACAGGGCGACACTGAAGCTTTCTTT
TRBV19	-	TRBJ1-1	-	CASSVGVNTEAFF	TGTGCCAGTAGTGTCGGGGTGAACACTGAAGCTTTCTTT
TRBV5-1	TRBD1	TRBJ2-1	-	CASSLAGTGSDEQFF	TGCGCCAGCAGCTTGGCCGGGACAGGGAGCGATGAGCAGTTCTTC
TRBV10-2	TRBD1	TRBJ1-6	-	CASRTGENSPLHF	TGCGCCAGCAGGACAGGGGAGAATTCACCCCTCCACTTT
TRBV27	TRBD1	TRBJ1-4	-	CASSLIGQVGEKLFF	TGTGCCAGCAGTTTAATCGGACAGGTCGGGGAAAAACTGTTTTTT
TRBV27	-	TRBJ2-2	-	CASSPNDRNTGELFF	TGTGCCAGCAGCCCTAATGACAGGAACACCGGGGAGCTGTTTTTT
TRBV5-5	TRBD2	TRBJ2-2	once	CASSFALSGGGNTGELFF	TGTGCCAGCAGCTTTGCCCTTAGTGGCGGGGGGAACACCGGGGAGCTGTTTTTT
TRBV2	-	TRBJ1-1	few	CASKWGRDTEAFF	TGTGCCAGCAAGTGGGGCAGGGACACTGAAGCTTTCTTT
TRBV5-1	-	TRBJ2-4	-	CASSGGVAKNIQYF	TGCGCCAGCAGCGGAGGCGTAGCCAAAAACATTCAGTACTTC
TRBV29-1	-	TRBJ1-1	-	CSGYGGGLGTEAFF	TGCAGCGGGTATGGGGGGGGGCTAGGCACTGAAGCTTTCTTT
TRBV12-3/TRBV12-4	-	TRBJ1-1	-	CASTGLNTEAFF	TGTGCCAGCACGGGATTGAACACTGAAGCTTTCTTT
TRBV19	-	TRBJ2-1	-	CASVDGGLSNEQFF	TGTGCCAGTGTTGACGGGGGGCTCTCCAATGAGCAGTTCTTC
TRBV5-6	-	TRBJ1-6	-	CASSLGQPIGALHF	TGTGCCAGCAGCTTAGGACAGCCCATTGGAGCCCTCCACTTT
TRBV19	-	TRBJ1-3	-	CASSPLRSGNTIYF	TGTGCCAGTAGTCCCCTTCGAAGCGGAAACACCATATATTTT
TRBV7-3	TRBD1	TRBJ2-7	-	CASTPDRGRNEQYF	TGTGCCAGCACTCCGGACAGGGGGCGGAACGAGCAGTACTTC
TRBV19	TRBD2	TRBJ2-1	-	CASSPSGGAHNEQFF	TGTGCCAGTAGTCCCAGCGGGGGGGCCCACAATGAGCAGTTCTTC
TRBV10-3	TRBD2	TRBJ2-1	-	CAIRGGTSGIYNEQFF	TGTGCCATCAGAGGCGGGACTAGCGGGATCTACAATGAGCAGTTCTTC
TRBV7-3	-	TRBJ1-6	-	CASSSQGPNSPLHF	TGTGCCAGCAGCTCACAGGGACCCAATTCACCCCTCCACTTT